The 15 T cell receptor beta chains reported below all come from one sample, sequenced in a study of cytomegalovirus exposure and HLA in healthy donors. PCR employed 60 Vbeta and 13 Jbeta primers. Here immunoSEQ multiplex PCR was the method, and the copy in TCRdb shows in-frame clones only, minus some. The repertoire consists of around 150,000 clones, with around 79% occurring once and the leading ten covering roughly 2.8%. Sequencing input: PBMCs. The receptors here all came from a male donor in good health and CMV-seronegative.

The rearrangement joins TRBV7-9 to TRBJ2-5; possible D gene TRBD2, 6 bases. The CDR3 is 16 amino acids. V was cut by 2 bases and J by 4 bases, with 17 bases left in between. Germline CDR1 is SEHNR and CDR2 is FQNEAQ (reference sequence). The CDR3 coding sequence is TGTGCCAGCAGCTTACCCATGTGGCGGGACGGAGAGACCCAGTACTTC. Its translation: CASSLPMWRDGETQYF. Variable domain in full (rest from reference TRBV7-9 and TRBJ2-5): DTGVSQNPRHKITKRGQNVTFRCDPISEHNRLYWYRQTLGQGPEFLTYFQNEAQLEKSRLLSDRFSAERPKGSFSTLEIQRTEQGDSAMYLCASSLPMWRDGETQYFGPGTRLLVL.

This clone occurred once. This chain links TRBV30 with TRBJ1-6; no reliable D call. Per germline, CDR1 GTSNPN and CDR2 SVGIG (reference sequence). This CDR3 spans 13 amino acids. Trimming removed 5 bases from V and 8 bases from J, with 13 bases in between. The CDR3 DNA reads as TGTGCCTGGGAGGGAGCGACCTATTCACCCCTCCACTTT. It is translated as CAWEGATYSPLHF.

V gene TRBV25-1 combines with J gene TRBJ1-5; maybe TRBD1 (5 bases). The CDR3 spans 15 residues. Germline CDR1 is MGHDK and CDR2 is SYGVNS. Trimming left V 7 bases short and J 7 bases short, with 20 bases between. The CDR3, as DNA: TGTGCCAGCACCCGACGGTGGCAGGGAAGCCAGCCCCAGCATTTT. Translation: CASTRRWQGSQPQHF.

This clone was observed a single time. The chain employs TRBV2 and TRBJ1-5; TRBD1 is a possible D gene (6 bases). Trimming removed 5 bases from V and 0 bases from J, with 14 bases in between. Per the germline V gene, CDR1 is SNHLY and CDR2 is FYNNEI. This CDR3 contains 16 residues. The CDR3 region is CASSRQAFYSNQPQHF. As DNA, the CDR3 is TGTGCCAGCAGTAGACAGGCCTTCTATAGCAATCAGCCCCAGCATTTT.

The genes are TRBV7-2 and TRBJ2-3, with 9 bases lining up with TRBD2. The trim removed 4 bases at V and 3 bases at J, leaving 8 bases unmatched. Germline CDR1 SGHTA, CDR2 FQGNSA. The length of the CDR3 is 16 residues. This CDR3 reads CASSYGRLAGTDTQYF. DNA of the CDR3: TGTGCCAGCAGCTACGGTAGGCTAGCGGGAACAGATACGCAGTATTTT. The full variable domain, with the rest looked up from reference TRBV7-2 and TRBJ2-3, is GAGVSQSPSNKVTEKGKDVELRCDPISGHTALYWYRQSLGQGLEFLIYFQGNSAPDKSGLPSDRFSAERTGGSVSTLTIQRTQQEDSAVYLCASSYGRLAGTDTQYFGPGTRLTVL.

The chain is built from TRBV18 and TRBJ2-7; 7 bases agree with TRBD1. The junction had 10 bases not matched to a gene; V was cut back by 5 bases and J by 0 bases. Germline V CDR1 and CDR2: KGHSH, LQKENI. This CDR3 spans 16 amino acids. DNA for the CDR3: TGTGCCAGCTCAAATCGACAGGGAACTAGCTCCTACGAGCAGTACTTC. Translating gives CASSNRQGTSSYEQYF.

This CDR3 reads CSVGQTFSYEQYF. The CDR3 coding sequence is TGCAGCGTCGGACAGACATTCTCCTACGAGCAGTACTTC. The genes are TRBV29-1 and TRBJ2-5; perhaps TRBD1 as D (6 bases). The DNA end favors TRBJ2-7, so the J call may be wrong. This CDR3 is 13 amino acids long. From germline, CDR1 is SQVTM and CDR2 ANQGSEA.

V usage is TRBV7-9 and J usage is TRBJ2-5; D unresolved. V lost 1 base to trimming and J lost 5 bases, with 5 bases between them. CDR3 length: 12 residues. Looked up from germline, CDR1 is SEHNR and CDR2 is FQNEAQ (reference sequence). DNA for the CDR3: TGTGCCAGCAGCTTAGATCGGGAGACCCAGTACTTC. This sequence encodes CASSLDRETQYF.

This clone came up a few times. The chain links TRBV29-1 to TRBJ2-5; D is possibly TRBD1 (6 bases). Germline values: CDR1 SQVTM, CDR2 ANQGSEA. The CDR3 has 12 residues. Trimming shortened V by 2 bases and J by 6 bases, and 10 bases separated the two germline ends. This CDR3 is CSVEPGQKTQYF. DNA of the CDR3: TGCAGCGTTGAACCCGGACAGAAGACCCAGTACTTC. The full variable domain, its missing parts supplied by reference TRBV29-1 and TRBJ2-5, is SAVISQKPSRDICQRGTSLTIQCQVDSQVTMMFWYRQQPGQSLTLIATANQGSEATYESGFVIDKFPISRPNLTFSTLTVSNMSPEDSSIYLCSVEPGQKTQYFGPGTRLLVL.

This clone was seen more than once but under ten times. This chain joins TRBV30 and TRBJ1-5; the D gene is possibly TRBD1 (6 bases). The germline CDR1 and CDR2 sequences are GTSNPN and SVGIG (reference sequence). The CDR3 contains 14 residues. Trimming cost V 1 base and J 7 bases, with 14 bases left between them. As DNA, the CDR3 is TGTGCCTGGAGTGGCACAGGGATGGGGCAGCCCCAGCATTTT. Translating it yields CAWSGTGMGQPQHF.

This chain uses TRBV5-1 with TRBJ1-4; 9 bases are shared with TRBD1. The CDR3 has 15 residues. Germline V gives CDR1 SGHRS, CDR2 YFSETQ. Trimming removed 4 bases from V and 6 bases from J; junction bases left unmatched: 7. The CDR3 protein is CASSIQGARDEKLFF. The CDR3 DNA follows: TGCGCCAGCAGCATACAGGGGGCCCGGGATGAAAAACTGTTTTTT.

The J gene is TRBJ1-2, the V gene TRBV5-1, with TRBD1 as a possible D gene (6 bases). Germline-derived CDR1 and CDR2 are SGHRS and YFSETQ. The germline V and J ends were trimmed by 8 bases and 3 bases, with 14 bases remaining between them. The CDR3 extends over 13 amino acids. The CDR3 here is CASSNRAHYGYTF. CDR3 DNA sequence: TGCGCCAGTAGTAACAGGGCACACTATGGCTACACCTTC.

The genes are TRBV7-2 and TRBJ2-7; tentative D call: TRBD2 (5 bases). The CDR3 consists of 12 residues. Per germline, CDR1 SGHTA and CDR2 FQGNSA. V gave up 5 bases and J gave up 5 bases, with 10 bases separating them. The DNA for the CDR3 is TGTGCCAGCAGCATAACTAGTAACGAGCAGTACTTC. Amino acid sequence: CASSITSNEQYF.

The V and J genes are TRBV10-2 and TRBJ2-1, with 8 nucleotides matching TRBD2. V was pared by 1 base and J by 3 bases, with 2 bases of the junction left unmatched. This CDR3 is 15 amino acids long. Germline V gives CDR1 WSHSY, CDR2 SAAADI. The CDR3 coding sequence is TGCGCCAGCAGTGAGTTCCTAGCGGGCTACAATGAGCAGTTCTTC. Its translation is CASSEFLAGYNEQFF.

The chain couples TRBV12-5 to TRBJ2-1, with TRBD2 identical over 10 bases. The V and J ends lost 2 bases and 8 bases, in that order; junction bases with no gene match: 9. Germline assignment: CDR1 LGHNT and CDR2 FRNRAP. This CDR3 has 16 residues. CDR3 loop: CASGLPIAGGTDEQFF. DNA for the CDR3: TGTGCTAGTGGTTTGCCCATAGCGGGAGGAACCGATGAGCAGTTCTTC.